The next 24 T cell receptor beta chains were all read from a single sample in a study of blood T cells in healthy people across ages. A second PCR, run for about 7 to 12 cycles, used a sample-barcoded 5' primer plus a J-beta primer mix. TCRdb processed the 5' RACE reads anew with MiXCR; each CDR3 protein has one entry. The sample lists about 1.4 million distinct CDR3 sequences, 55% to 75% seen once, with 6.5% to 8.5% in the top ten. Sequenced material: blood. These receptors all stem from a young man in good health.

In its sample, this clonotype was seen a few times. The CDR3 nucleotides read TGCGCCAGCAGCACCGGGACTAGCGGGGGGACCTACAATGAGCAGTTCTTC. It codes for CASSTGTSGGTYNEQFF. V gene TRBV5-1 combines with J gene TRBJ2-1; 15 nucleotides align to TRBD2. In germline, CDR1 is SGHRS, CDR2 YFSETQ. J lost 2 bases, V lost 4 bases, and 4 bases had no gene match. The CDR3 runs 17 residues.

This rearrangement joins TRBV18 to TRBJ1-5, with 8 positions matching TRBD1. The CDR3 has 18 residues. The V and J ends lost 4 bases and 6 bases, in that order; junction bases with no gene match: 17. From germline, CDR1 is KGHSH and CDR2 LQKENI. The CDR3, as DNA: TGTGCCAGCTCACTCTCATCCGGGACAGGACAAAGGGGTCAGCCCCAGCATTTT. Encoded protein: CASSLSSGTGQRGQPQHF.

The J gene is TRBJ1-2, the V gene TRBV28, with a possible D match to TRBD1 (5 bases). This CDR3 contains 14 residues. The germline V gene encodes CDR1 MDHEN and CDR2 SYDVKM. V was clipped by 10 bases and J by 7 bases, with 22 bases between them. This CDR3 is CAINLGTRSSGYTF. The CDR3 region has the DNA TGTGCCATCAACCTTGGGACGCGGTCCTCTGGCTACACCTTC.

This clonotype has just a few counts. The chain recombines TRBV20-1 with TRBJ2-1, with 14 positions matching TRBD2. Unmatched junction bases numbered 7, after V lost 3 bases and J lost 9 bases. CDR1 and CDR2 from the germline V gene are DFQATT and SNEGSKA (reference sequence). CDR3 size: 15 residues. CDR3 region: CSASSGLAGVGEQFF. The CDR3 DNA reads TGCAGTGCTAGTTCGGGACTAGCGGGGGTAGGTGAGCAGTTCTTC.

This sequence joins TRBV7-9 and TRBJ2-5, with TRBD2 identical over 12 bases. The CDR3 is 15 residues long. The V gene end was trimmed by 5 bases and the J gene end by 11 bases; junction bases not matched to a gene: 12. Germline CDR1 and CDR2: SEHNR and FQNEAQ (reference sequence). The CDR3 sequence is CASSRTSGDYNEQYF. CDR3 sequence (DNA): TGTGCCAGCAGCAGGACTAGCGGGGATTACAATGAGCAGTACTTC.

The chain carries TRBV4-2 and TRBJ2-1; TRBD2 matches at 13 bases. CDR1 LGHNA and CDR2 YNFKEQ come from the germline V gene. The CDR3 covers 16 residues. Germline trimming cut 3 bases from V and 10 bases from J; bases unmatched to any gene: 9. CDR3 protein: CASSQTTSGRAREQFF. CDR3 DNA: TGTGCCAGCAGCCAGACTACTAGCGGGAGGGCACGAGAGCAGTTCTTC.

This chain joins TRBV7-9 and TRBJ2-5; D ambiguous. From germline, CDR1 is SEHNR and CDR2 FQNEAQ (reference sequence). CDR3 length: 14 residues. V lost 1 base and J lost 2, with 8 bases in between. CDR3 DNA sequence: TGTGCCAGCAGCTTAGTGAGCGATCAAGAGACCCAGTACTTC. As protein: CASSLVSDQETQYF.

This rearrangement joins TRBV4-1 to TRBJ2-7; perhaps TRBD1 as D (5 bases). V was shortened by 4 bases and J by 4 bases, with 17 bases between the two germline ends. The CDR3 has 15 amino acids. The germline V gene has CDR1 MGHRA and CDR2 YSYEKL. The CDR3 nucleotides are TGCGCCAGCAGCCCCGTAGAATGGGGCGCGTACGAGCAGTACTTC. This encodes CASSPVEWGAYEQYF.

The chain employs TRBV2 and TRBJ1-5; maybe TRBD1 (5 bases). The CDR3 covers 12 residues. Germline values: CDR1 SNHLY, CDR2 FYNNEI. V lost 4 bases to trimming and J lost 6 bases, with 7 bases between them. This CDR3 reads CASSVGGQPQHF. CDR3 coding DNA: TGTGCCAGCAGTGTGGGGGGTCAGCCCCAGCATTTT.

The gene calls are TRBV11-2 and TRBJ1-6; 8 nucleotides line up with TRBD1. The junction had 10 bases not matched to a gene; V was cut back by 2 bases and J by 10 bases. The CDR3 is made up of 16 amino acids. Germline loops: CDR1 SGHAT, CDR2 FQNNGV. The CDR3 nucleotides read TGTGCCAGCAGCTTAACCGTGACAGGGGATCGCTCACCCCTCCACTTT. It encodes CASSLTVTGDRSPLHF.

The CDR3 protein is CASSSLTSGGPTDTQYF. As DNA, the CDR3 is TGTGCCAGCAGTTCGCTGACTAGCGGGGGACCCACAGATACGCAGTATTTT. This chain uses TRBV27 with TRBJ2-3, with 12 bases lining up with TRBD2. V shed 4 bases, J shed 2 bases, and the junction held 7 bases outside the gene matches. The germline V gene has CDR1 MNHEY and CDR2 SMNVEV (reference sequence). The CDR3 is 17 residues long.

This chain links TRBV6-5 with TRBJ2-2, with 8 bases matching TRBD2. V lost 8 bases, J lost 6 bases, and 8 bases stayed unmatched. The CDR3 is 14 residues long. Germline V gene sequence: CDR1 MNHEY, CDR2 SVGAGI. The CDR3 DNA sequence: TGTGCCAGCGGGACAAGCGGGGGCCCCGGGGAGCTGTTTTTT. Encoded protein: CASGTSGGPGELFF.

In DNA form, the CDR3 reads TGCAGTGCTAGTCTGGGGACTAGCACAGATACGCAGTATTTT. It encodes CSASLGTSTDTQYF. The chain combines TRBV20-1 with TRBJ2-3; maybe TRBD2 (6 bases). The V gene's germline CDR1 is DFQATT and CDR2 SNEGSKA (reference sequence). This CDR3 is built from 14 residues. V shed 3 bases and J shed 0 bases, with 10 bases lying between them.

The rearrangement joins TRBV5-5 to TRBJ2-7; no clear D. Trimming removed 0 bases at V and 6 bases at J, with 10 bases between. Germline CDR1 reads SGHKS; CDR2 reads YYEKEE (reference sequence). The CDR3 runs to 13 residues. CDR3 coding DNA: TGTGCCAGCAGCTTGGTCCGGATCGCCGAGCAGTACTTC. Amino acids: CASSLVRIAEQYF. Full variable domain (rest looked up from reference TRBV5-5 and TRBJ2-7): DAGVTQSPTHLIKTRGQQVTLRCSPISGHKSVSWYQQVLGQGPQFIFQYYEKEERGRGNFPDRFSARQFPNYSSELNVNALLLGDSALYLCASSLVRIAEQYFGPGTRLTVT.

This rearrangement joins TRBV7-9 to TRBJ1-1; D gene ambiguous. Germline-derived CDR1 and CDR2 are SEHNR and FQNEAQ (reference sequence). The CDR3 totals 14 residues. The V end lost 5 bases, the J end lost 3 bases, and 13 bases lay between the germline ends. The CDR3 is CASSLAGSHTEAFF. In DNA, the CDR3 is TGTGCCAGCAGCCTGGCGGGCTCTCACACTGAAGCTTTCTTT.

About this clonotype itself: One junction end disagrees with the germline gene, perhaps due to a read error. The chain uses TRBV14 and TRBJ1-4; D ambiguous. Germline values: CDR1 SGHDN, CDR2 FVKESK. This CDR3 comprises 17 residues. CDR3 region: CAGSRRSPSAANEKLFF. In DNA form, the CDR3 reads TGTGCCGGCAGCCGACGATCGCCATCTGCGGCTAATGAAAAACTGTTTTTT.

This clonotype turned up a few times. The CDR3 reads CSVEAGGHTDTQYF. As DNA, the CDR3 is TGCAGCGTTGAGGCAGGCGGTCACACAGATACGCAGTATTTT. The rearrangement links TRBV29-1 to TRBJ2-3, with D unresolved. Germline-derived CDR1 and CDR2 are SQVTM and ANQGSEA. The CDR3 extends over 14 amino acids. V lost 3 bases to trimming and J lost 2 bases, with 12 bases between them.

The chain carries TRBV10-3 and TRBJ2-7; a weak D match, TRBD2 (6 bases). CDR3 length equals 13 residues. V lost 1 base, J lost 3 bases, and 7 bases lay in between. In germline, CDR1 is ENHRY, CDR2 SYGVKD. The CDR3, as DNA: TGTGCCATCAGTGAGTGGGGGGACTACGAGCAGTACTTC. Its translation: CAISEWGDYEQYF.

The chain recombines TRBV5-1 with TRBJ1-1; 9 positions match TRBD1. Germline V gene sequence: CDR1 SGHRS, CDR2 YFSETQ. This CDR3 is built from 15 residues. Losses at the gene ends were 0 bases for V and 1 base for J; bases not matched to a gene: 1. The CDR3 DNA reads TGCGCCAGCAGCTTGGAGACAGGGGGGAACACTGAAGCTTTCTTT. Its translation is CASSLETGGNTEAFF.

Points on this clonotype: A read error may produce the germline difference seen at one junction end. The rearrangement joins TRBV4-1 to TRBJ2-7, with a tentative D call TRBD2 (5 bases). Germline CDR1 reads MGHRA; CDR2 reads YSYEKL. This CDR3 is 14 amino acids long. The DNA for the CDR3 is TGCGCCAGCAACCAAGGGAGAGGCTCCTACGAGCAGCACTTC. Translation gives CASNQGRGSYEQHF.

The gene calls are TRBV5-1 and TRBJ2-1, with TRBD1 matching over 8 bases. Germline assignment: CDR1 SGHRS and CDR2 YFSETQ. The CDR3 covers 15 residues. V gave up 0 bases and J gave up 8 bases; unmatched junction bases: 7. CDR3 nucleotide sequence: TGCGCCAGCAGCTTGGCAACAGGGGGGTGGTATGAGCAGTTCTTC. This sequence encodes CASSLATGGWYEQFF.

The J gene is TRBJ1-1, the V gene TRBV3-1, with 7 bases identical to TRBD1. After removal of 0 bases from V and 6 bases from J, the junction contained 7 bases not matched to a gene. Looked up from germline, CDR1 is LGHDT and CDR2 is YNNKEL (reference sequence). The length of the CDR3 is 15 residues. In DNA, the CDR3 is TGTGCCAGCAGCCAAGATCAATGGACAGGTTCTGAAGCTTTCTTT. This sequence encodes CASSQDQWTGSEAFF.

This chain links TRBV2 with TRBJ1-2; D is unresolved. Germline values: CDR1 SNHLY, CDR2 FYNNEI. V was trimmed by 8 bases and J by 4 bases, leaving 11 bases between them. This CDR3 has 12 residues. The CDR3 loop is CASGVSRYGYTF. The CDR3 DNA sequence: TGTGCCAGCGGGGTGTCCCGCTATGGCTACACCTTC.

This rearrangement joins TRBV2 to TRBJ2-5, with 7 bases identical to TRBD1. Looked up from germline, CDR1 is SNHLY and CDR2 is FYNNEI. J gave up 3 bases and V 6 bases, and 7 bases lay outside the gene matches. CDR3 length: 14 amino acids. The CDR3 sequence: CASRTGWVEETQYF. The CDR3 DNA reads TGTGCCAGCAGGACAGGGTGGGTGGAAGAGACCCAGTACTTC. Full variable domain (outside the CDR3, taken from reference TRBV2 and TRBJ2-5): EPEVTQTPSHQVTQMGQEVILRCVPISNHLYFYWYRQILGQKVEFLVSFYNNEISEKSEIFDDQFSVERPDGSNFTLKIRSTKLEDSAMYFCASRTGWVEETQYFGPGTRLLVL.